The sequence of this T cell receptor (beta chain) was determined in a study of metastatic and nonmetastatic thyroid tumors (dated by TCRdb to 2018 to 2020). Regarding the study in general: For patients with malignant and with benign thyroid disease, the researchers compared repertoires between peripheral blood samples and tumor or nodule tissue samples. What the authors observed across the whole study: TCR beta diversity was reported as significantly higher in malignant tumors than in benign nodules, in both blood and tumor samples.

The CDR3 measures 11 amino acids from cysteine to phenylalanine. CDR3 DNA only is kept here, 33 bases in frame from base 1. Looking up the germline V gene yields CDR1 SQVTM and CDR2 ANQGSEA. As concerns this clone: It lacks a known antigen. Possible read error: a much larger clone is one base away.

Before undergoing thyroid surgery, none of the patients had been given any kind of treatment. The study retrospectively analysed patient clinical samples collected from about 2012 to 2018 using T-cell receptor beta sequencing. The library was produced with PCR. Sequenced on an Illumina HiSeq 4000. High-throughput sequencing was used to profile the TCR beta-chain CDR3 region of every patient. The authors processed their data as follows. CDR3 differences across clinicopathological groups were used to build a classifier for discriminating distant-metastatic papillary thyroid cancer patients. To measure repertoire diversity the researchers used the Shannon index, while the Morisita-Horn index served to gauge how similar the tumor and blood repertoires were. The public reads were reanalyzed by TCRdb: fastp trimming at Q25, MiXCR alignment, in-frame beta chains only. TCRdb's processing, not the authors', yielded these V and J calls. This sample has some 54,000 clones in its table, and approximately 15% of those were observed once. The leading ten clones occupy almost 3% of the sample.

Sequencing used blood. The rearrangement joined TRBV29-1 to TRBJ1-1; the D gene identity is not certain. The clonotype originates from a female donor with papillary thyroid cancer or a benign thyroid nodule (not recorded which). Some clones in this sample may be carry-over from other donors' samples. The bases are TGCATCGTTGAAGATCGACGGAGAGCTTTCTTT. It translates as CIVEDRRRAFF. The entire variable domain, with the stretches around the CDR3 drawn from the reference TRBV29-1 and TRBJ1-1 proteins, is SAVISQKPSRDICQRGTSLTIQCQVDSQVTMMFWYRQQPGQSLTLIATANQGSEATYESGFVIDKFPISRPNLTFSTLTVSNMSPEDSSIYLCIVEDRRRAFFGQGTRLTVV.